Given below is one TCR beta chain in context. The data originate from a study of cytomegalovirus exposure and HLA in healthy donors. Researchers ran the PCR with 60 Vbeta and 13 Jbeta primers. The method was immunoSEQ multiplex PCR; TCRdb's version includes in-frame clones alone and lacks a portion of them. The repertoire holds hundreds of thousands of clones, 70% to 80% seen once, with 2.5% to 3.5% in the top ten. The CDR3 contains 15 residues. Trimming pared 5 bases from V and 3 bases from J, leaving 18 bases between. CDR1 and CDR2 (germline): SGHRS, YFSETQ. This receptor was identified in a woman aged 60 to 75 in good health and CMV-seropositive. This chain links TRBV5-1 with TRBJ2-7; D is possibly TRBD1 (7 bases). The sequencing sample was made of PBMCs. The CDR3 spells CASSRGRGDIYEQYF. The CDR3 DNA reads as TGCGCCAGCAGTAGGGGCAGGGGGGACATCTACGAGCAGTACTTC.